A single sample gave rise to the 9 T cell receptor beta chains below, sequenced in a study of blood T cells in healthy people across ages. Together with a sample-barcoded 5' primer, a J-beta primer mix was included in a second PCR lasting 7 to 11 cycles. TCRdb ran MiXCR on the 5' RACE reads and lists one entry per CDR3 protein. Of some 1.4 million distinct CDR3 sequences listed, roughly 45% were seen once; the top ten hold around 8%. What was sequenced was blood. Every receptor here comes from a young woman in good health.

This clonotype was detected only a few times. The genes are TRBV29-1 and TRBJ2-7; D remains unclear. The CDR3 extends over 10 amino acids. V dropped 4 bases and J dropped 3 bases, with 4 bases sitting between them. Germline assignment: CDR1 SQVTM and CDR2 ANQGSEA. Written as DNA, the CDR3 is TGCAGCGTTGCGGACTACGAGCAGTACTTC. It is translated as CSVADYEQYF.

V usage is TRBV4-2 and J usage is TRBJ1-1; no clear D gene. CDR3 length: 15 residues. The germline gives CDR1 LGHNA, CDR2 YNFKEQ. V gave up 4 bases and J gave up 3 bases, with 15 bases separating them. The CDR3 nucleotides read TGTGCCAGCAGCCTCGGACTCGAGAGGGACACTGAAGCTTTCTTT. Encoded protein: CASSLGLERDTEAFF.

The V call is TRBV6-1, the J call TRBJ2-1; 11 bases agree with TRBD2. Gene TRBJ2-7 matches the end of the DNA better, so the J call may be wrong. In germline, CDR1 is MNHNS, CDR2 SASEGT. The CDR3 covers 17 residues. The CDR3 DNA reads as TGTGCCAGCAGTGAACTTTTAGCGGGAGGGCCCTACAATGAGCAGTACTTC. It encodes CASSELLAGGPYNEQYF.

The chain couples TRBV20-1 to TRBJ1-1, with 7 bases fitting TRBD1. J lost 4 bases, V lost 6 bases, and 5 bases had no gene match. The CDR3 length is 12 residues. Per germline, CDR1 DFQATT and CDR2 SNEGSKA (reference sequence). The CDR3 loop reads CSAGTVSTEAFF. CDR3 in DNA: TGCAGTGCGGGGACAGTCAGCACTGAAGCTTTCTTT.

This rearrangement joins TRBV20-1 to TRBJ2-3, with D perhaps TRBD1 (6 bases). This CDR3 spans 13 amino acids. Germline V gives CDR1 DFQATT, CDR2 SNEGSKA (reference sequence). V was cut by 7 bases and J by 2 bases, with 13 bases left in between. The CDR3: CSGWTDYTDTQYF. The CDR3 DNA reads TGCAGTGGTTGGACAGACTACACAGATACGCAGTATTTT.

This chain links TRBV5-1 with TRBJ2-7; either TRBD1 or TRBD2 may fit D (6 bases each). The CDR3 totals 14 residues. Germline lookup yields CDR1 SGHRS and CDR2 YFSETQ. V was trimmed by 3 bases and J by 3 bases, leaving 13 bases between them. This chain's CDR3 is CASSYAGGNYEQYF. The CDR3 DNA follows: TGCGCCAGCAGCTACGCCGGGGGCAACTACGAGCAGTACTTC.

The chain joins TRBV29-1 to TRBJ2-1; perhaps TRBD2 as D (6 bases). V was cut by 4 bases and J by 1 base, with 14 bases left in between. The CDR3 is 15 amino acids. Per the germline V gene, CDR1 is SQVTM and CDR2 is ANQGSEA. The CDR3 DNA follows: TGCAGCGTTGTGAAAGGAGGGACGTCCTACAATGAGCAGTTCTTC. Protein sequence: CSVVKGGTSYNEQFF.

The rearrangement joins TRBV3-1 to TRBJ1-1; the D gene is possibly TRBD1 (6 bases). The CDR3 covers 14 residues. The germline V and J ends were trimmed by 4 bases and 4 bases, with 13 bases remaining between them. Germline-derived CDR1 and CDR2 are LGHDT and YNNKEL (reference sequence). The CDR3 loop reads CASSPITGSTEAFF. DNA for the CDR3: TGTGCCAGCAGCCCTATCACAGGGAGCACTGAAGCTTTCTTT.

V usage is TRBV18 and J usage is TRBJ2-3, with TRBD2 matching 7 bases. CDR3 length: 18 amino acids. Unmatched junction bases numbered 12, after V lost 3 bases and J lost 0 bases. The germline gives CDR1 KGHSH, CDR2 LQKENI. The CDR3 DNA is TGTGCCAGCTCACCCCTGGTAATGCGGGAGTGGAGCACAGATACGCAGTATTTT. Protein product: CASSPLVMREWSTDTQYF.